Listed below are T cell receptor beta chains from one sample, sequenced in a study of CD8 T cells in Susac syndrome. TCRdb re-called the immunoSEQ multiplex PCR reads through MiXCR, storing one row per CDR3 protein. The sample records fewer than 350,000 distinct CDR3 sequences, 85% being singletons. The sample comprised CD8+ T cells from PBMCs. The receptor source for this set is a human donor with multiple sclerosis. The conserved cysteine and the conserved F or W are not part of the CDR3 here.

TRBJ2-5	TRBV5-4	ASSLGQNQETQY
TRBJ2-1	TRBV28	ASSLRTSGSGGSYNEQF
TRBJ2-3	TRBV6-1	ASSGTGDTDTQY
TRBJ2-7	TRBV27	ASSLSLGQGRLKEQY
TRBJ2-1	TRBV4-3	ASSQDLQREADNEQF
TRBJ2-7	TRBV3-1	ASSLPGTSGRAGEQY
TRBJ1-2	TRBV3-1	ASSQPRGYGYT
TRBJ2-7	TRBV9	ASSVGAASTYEQY
TRBJ1-2	TRBV7-9	ASSLREGYT
TRBJ2-2	TRBV7-8	ASSTGVGTGELF